The T cell receptor (beta chain) under discussion was sequenced for a study of control samples from healthy donors and cancer patients. TCRdb's copy holds only in-frame clones and misses some; the assay was immunoSEQ multiplex PCR. The sample has about 180,000 clones, 90% to 95% seen once. V lost 7 bases, J lost 0 bases, and 12 bases stayed unmatched. Germline V lookup: CDR1 GTSNPN, CDR2 SVGIG (reference sequence). This CDR3 contains 16 residues. The sequenced material came from blood. The rearrangement joins TRBV30 to TRBJ2-5; 9 nucleotides match TRBD1. The sequence came from a man aged 25-40 years in good health. The CDR3: CAFSPGGQGYQETQYF. Written as DNA, the CDR3 is TGTGCCTTTTCTCCCGGGGGACAGGGCTACCAAGAGACCCAGTACTTC.